This T cell receptor (beta chain) was recovered during a study of blood T cell repertoires in COVID-19. Libraries were prepared by immunoSEQ multiplex PCR; TCRdb keeps only in-frame clonotypes and omits some of them. In the table there are 200,000 to 250,000 clones, around 91% of which are singletons. Germline CDR1 reads SGHNT; CDR2 reads YYREEE (reference sequence). The CDR3 has 14 amino acids. V dropped 1 base and J dropped 5; count of bases not matched to a gene: 3. This clonotype was obtained from a man under 40 who had been exposed to COVID-19. The chain has TRBV5-4 and TRBJ2-3; 8 bases fit TRBD1. The sample consisted of PBMCs or T cells enriched from blood (not recorded which). The CDR3 loop is CASSLQGARDTQYF. The DNA for the CDR3 is TGTGCCAGCAGCTTGCAGGGGGCTAGAGATACGCAGTATTTT.